A selection of T cell receptor beta chains follows, all from one sample in a study of radiotherapy plus CTLA-4 blockade in lung cancer. Sequencing used immunoSEQ multiplex PCR; TCRdb keeps in-frame clones, though not all of them. There are about 98,000 clones in the sample; 82% occur only once, and around 3% lies in the top ten. Sample: peripheral blood, taken from a patient treated with radiotherapy plus ipilimumab. The receptors here all came from a human donor with non-small cell lung cancer who had a partial response to radiotherapy plus ipilimumab. CDR3s include the opening cysteine and the closing phenylalanine or tryptophan. A D gene is named only where the DNA matches it firmly. The size entry is marked missing in some rows and otherwise reads once, few, many or a size class.

J gene: TRBJ2-1; V gene: TRBV9; clone size: NA; D gene: TRBD1; CDR3 protein: CASSDLGQGSYNEQFF; CDR3 DNA: TGTGCCAGCAGCGACCTCGGACAGGGATCCTACAATGAGCAGTTCTTC
J gene: TRBJ2-3; V gene: TRBV5-1; clone size: NA; D gene: TRBD2; CDR3 protein: CASSSGTSGSTDTQYF; CDR3 DNA: TGCGCCAGCAGCTCCGGGACTAGCGGGAGCACAGATACGCAGTATTTT
J gene: TRBJ2-7; V gene: TRBV27; clone size: NA; D gene: NA; CDR3 protein: CASREYEQYF; CDR3 DNA: TGTGCCAGCCGCGAGTACGAGCAGTACTTC
J gene: TRBJ2-1; V gene: TRBV10-2; clone size: NA; D gene: TRBD2; CDR3 protein: CASSGSSGSQVNEQFF; CDR3 DNA: TGCGCCAGCAGTGGTTCTAGCGGGAGTCAGGTCAATGAGCAGTTCTTC
J gene: TRBJ2-1; V gene: TRBV5-4; clone size: NA; D gene: TRBD1; CDR3 protein: CASSLGLGTGKGEQFF; CDR3 DNA: TGTGCCAGCAGCTTGGGTTTGGGGACAGGGAAAGGTGAGCAGTTCTTC
J gene: TRBJ1-5; V gene: TRBV6-5; clone size: NA; D gene: NA; CDR3 protein: CASSHRQANQPQHF; CDR3 DNA: TGTGCCAGCAGTCATCGCCAGGCTAATCAGCCCCAGCATTTT
J gene: TRBJ2-7; V gene: TRBV7-2; clone size: few; D gene: NA; CDR3 protein: CASSLSSGLEQYF; CDR3 DNA: TGTGCCAGCAGCTTAAGCTCAGGGCTCGAGCAGTACTTC
J gene: TRBJ1-1; V gene: TRBV19; clone size: NA; D gene: TRBD1; CDR3 protein: CASSTGGPNTEAFF; CDR3 DNA: TGTGCCAGTAGTACAGGGGGCCCGAACACTGAAGCTTTCTTT
J gene: TRBJ1-2; V gene: TRBV19; clone size: NA; D gene: NA; CDR3 protein: CASHIEGRGELKGYTF; CDR3 DNA: TGTGCCAGTCACATCGAGGGCAGGGGAGAGCTAAAGGGCTACACCTTC
J gene: TRBJ2-1; V gene: TRBV18; clone size: NA; D gene: NA; CDR3 protein: CASSISLEGEQFF; CDR3 DNA: TGTGCCAGCTCAATTTCACTGGAGGGTGAGCAGTTCTTC
J gene: TRBJ2-3; V gene: TRBV27; clone size: NA; D gene: TRBD1; CDR3 protein: CASSSRQGSTDTQYF; CDR3 DNA: TGTGCCAGCAGTTCAAGACAGGGTTCGACAGATACGCAGTATTTT
J gene: TRBJ2-5; V gene: TRBV27; clone size: NA; D gene: NA; CDR3 protein: CASSFGGGEQETQYF; CDR3 DNA: TGTGCCAGCAGTTTTGGTGGCGGGGAACAAGAGACCCAGTACTTC
J gene: TRBJ1-6; V gene: TRBV28; clone size: NA; D gene: TRBD1; CDR3 protein: CASSLGPGQGAWNSPLHF; CDR3 DNA: TGTGCCAGCAGTTTGGGACCGGGACAGGGGGCTTGGAATTCACCCCTCCACTTT
J gene: TRBJ2-2; V gene: TRBV2; clone size: few; D gene: NA; CDR3 protein: CASSLYGELFF; CDR3 DNA: TGTGCCAGCAGTCTTTACGGGGAGCTGTTTTTT
J gene: TRBJ2-7; V gene: TRBV7-9; clone size: NA; D gene: TRBD2; CDR3 protein: CASSLDPGLAYEQYF; CDR3 DNA: TGTGCCAGCAGCTTAGACCCGGGACTAGCCTACGAGCAGTACTTC
J gene: TRBJ2-7; V gene: TRBV11-2; clone size: few; D gene: NA; CDR3 protein: CASSLRLAQGSYEQYF; CDR3 DNA: TGTGCCAGCAGCTTACGGTTGGCTCAGGGCTCCTACGAGCAGTACTTC
J gene: TRBJ2-7; V gene: TRBV28; clone size: NA; D gene: NA; CDR3 protein: CASSADRFYEQYF; CDR3 DNA: TGTGCCAGCAGTGCCGACAGGTTCTACGAGCAGTACTTC
J gene: TRBJ2-5; V gene: TRBV27; clone size: NA; D gene: TRBD1; CDR3 protein: CASRDRGLGTQYF; CDR3 DNA: TGTGCCAGCCGGGACAGGGGGCTCGGGACCCAGTACTTC
J gene: TRBJ1-2; V gene: TRBV2; clone size: NA; D gene: NA; CDR3 protein: CASRGQGSYGYTF; CDR3 DNA: TGTGCCAGCAGAGGTCAGGGGTCCTATGGCTACACCTTC
J gene: TRBJ2-1; V gene: TRBV7-2; clone size: NA; D gene: NA; CDR3 protein: CASSLERVGEQFF; CDR3 DNA: TGTGCCAGCAGCCTGGAGAGGGTAGGAGAGCAGTTCTTC